The rows below give T cell receptor beta chains drawn from one sample of a study of technical replicates of blood from four donors. Clones were read by immunoSEQ multiplex PCR, and TCRdb kept only the in-frame ones, dropping some. The table has 70,000 to 80,000 clones, nearly 98% seen once. The sample taken for sequencing was T cells isolated from PBMCs. The receptors originated from a human donor in good health. CDR3s include the opening cysteine and the closing phenylalanine or tryptophan. A D gene is named only where the DNA matches it firmly. Where a row states a size, it is once, few, many or the class of an expanded clone; other rows omit it.

abundance: -
v_gene: TRBV6-5
d_gene: -
j_gene: TRBJ1-4
CDR3aa: CASSYSSGGGNEKLFF
CDR3nt: TGTGCCAGCAGTTACTCATCCGGGGGAGGTAATGAAAAACTGTTTTTT

abundance: -
v_gene: TRBV29-1
d_gene: -
j_gene: TRBJ2-5
CDR3aa: CSVPGGAKETQYF
CDR3nt: TGCAGCGTCCCTGGAGGGGCTAAAGAGACCCAGTACTTC

abundance: -
v_gene: TRBV6-1
d_gene: -
j_gene: TRBJ2-1
CDR3aa: CASSVAGGGYNEQFF
CDR3nt: TGTGCCAGCAGTGTAGCCGGGGGTGGCTACAATGAGCAGTTCTTC

abundance: -
v_gene: TRBV11-2
d_gene: TRBD2
j_gene: TRBJ2-7
CDR3aa: CASSFGAGGAEEQYF
CDR3nt: TGTGCCAGCAGCTTTGGTGCGGGAGGAGCTGAGGAGCAGTACTTC

abundance: -
v_gene: TRBV2
d_gene: -
j_gene: TRBJ2-2
CDR3aa: CASSGLGGNTGELFF
CDR3nt: TGTGCCAGCAGTGGGTTAGGGGGGAACACCGGGGAGCTGTTTTTT

abundance: -
v_gene: TRBV2
d_gene: -
j_gene: TRBJ2-5
CDR3aa: CASIREPGQAEETQYF
CDR3nt: TGTGCCAGCATCCGGGAGCCTGGACAGGCGGAAGAGACCCAGTACTTC

abundance: -
v_gene: TRBV5-4
d_gene: -
j_gene: TRBJ1-3
CDR3aa: CASSITGGNTIYF
CDR3nt: TGTGCCAGCAGCATTACGGGGGGAAACACCATATATTTT

abundance: -
v_gene: TRBV7-3
d_gene: -
j_gene: TRBJ1-6
CDR3aa: CASSSQGWYNSPLHF
CDR3nt: TGTGCCAGCAGCTCACAGGGCTGGTATAATTCACCCCTCCACTTT

abundance: -
v_gene: TRBV5-4
d_gene: TRBD1
j_gene: TRBJ1-2
CDR3aa: CASSYRDRGRGYTF
CDR3nt: TGTGCCAGCAGCTACCGGGACAGGGGACGGGGCTACACCTTC

abundance: -
v_gene: TRBV4-1
d_gene: -
j_gene: TRBJ2-3
CDR3aa: CASSSRQADSTDTQYF
CDR3nt: TGCGCCAGCAGCTCCCGACAGGCCGATAGCACAGATACGCAGTATTTT

abundance: -
v_gene: TRBV5-4
d_gene: -
j_gene: TRBJ2-5
CDR3aa: CASSGWALGGETQYF
CDR3nt: TGTGCCAGCAGCGGTTGGGCGCTGGGAGGAGAGACCCAGTACTTC

abundance: -
v_gene: TRBV7-9
d_gene: TRBD2
j_gene: TRBJ2-1
CDR3aa: CASSQPLGTSGSSEQFF
CDR3nt: TGTGCCAGCAGCCAACCTCTGGGGACTAGCGGGAGTAGCGAGCAGTTCTTC

abundance: -
v_gene: TRBV25-1
d_gene: TRBD2
j_gene: TRBJ2-3
CDR3aa: CASSANTRLAGSTDTQYF
CDR3nt: TGTGCCAGCAGTGCCAATACGCGACTAGCGGGGAGCACAGATACGCAGTATTTT

abundance: -
v_gene: TRBV5-6
d_gene: TRBD1
j_gene: TRBJ1-4
CDR3aa: CASSEDRAGDEKLFF
CDR3nt: TGTGCCAGCAGCGAGGACAGGGCCGGGGATGAAAAACTGTTTTTT

abundance: -
v_gene: TRBV10-1
d_gene: -
j_gene: TRBJ2-1
CDR3aa: CASSSSGLNEQFF
CDR3nt: TGCGCCAGCAGTAGTTCAGGCCTTAATGAGCAGTTCTTC

abundance: -
v_gene: TRBV7-9
d_gene: TRBD1
j_gene: TRBJ1-5
CDR3aa: CASSDGTGRQPQHF
CDR3nt: TGTGCCAGCAGCGACGGGACAGGGAGGCAGCCCCAGCATTTT

abundance: -
v_gene: TRBV4-1
d_gene: TRBD2
j_gene: TRBJ2-7
CDR3aa: CASSPPGGAYEQYF
CDR3nt: TGCGCCAGCAGCCCCCCGGGGGGGGCCTACGAGCAGTACTTC

abundance: once
v_gene: TRBV18
d_gene: -
j_gene: TRBJ1-4
CDR3aa: CASREIQEEKLFF
CDR3nt: TGTGCCAGCAGGGAGATCCAAGAGGAAAAACTGTTTTTT

abundance: -
v_gene: TRBV19
d_gene: -
j_gene: TRBJ1-1
CDR3aa: CASSPFILRRSMNTEAFF
CDR3nt: TGTGCCAGTTCTCCCTTCATACTCCGGAGGAGCATGAACACTGAAGCTTTCTTT

abundance: -
v_gene: TRBV28
d_gene: TRBD2
j_gene: TRBJ2-7
CDR3aa: CASSSPTGGPYEQYF
CDR3nt: TGTGCCAGCAGTTCCCCAACGGGAGGGCCCTACGAGCAGTACTTC

abundance: -
v_gene: TRBV6-1
d_gene: TRBD1
j_gene: TRBJ1-2
CDR3aa: CASSDLGGTGVGYTF
CDR3nt: TGTGCCAGCAGTGATTTGGGGGGGACAGGGGTCGGCTACACCTTC

abundance: -
v_gene: TRBV13
d_gene: TRBD2
j_gene: TRBJ2-7
CDR3aa: CASSLGLLAGGASYPYEQYF
CDR3nt: TGTGCCAGCAGCTTAGGCCTCCTAGCGGGAGGGGCGAGTTACCCCTACGAGCAGTACTTC

abundance: -
v_gene: TRBV2
d_gene: TRBD1
j_gene: TRBJ2-5
CDR3aa: CASTRDREQTQYF
CDR3nt: TGTGCCAGCACCCGGGACAGGGAACAGACCCAGTACTTC

abundance: once
v_gene: TRBV5-1
d_gene: -
j_gene: TRBJ2-3
CDR3aa: CASSLGGRGADTQYF
CDR3nt: TGCGCCAGCAGCCTCGGGGGGCGGGGAGCAGATACGCAGTATTTT

abundance: -
v_gene: TRBV30
d_gene: -
j_gene: TRBJ1-2
CDR3aa: CAWSAGDFRTTFYGYTF
CDR3nt: TGTGCCTGGAGTGCGGGGGATTTTAGGACGACTTTTTATGGCTACACCTTC

abundance: -
v_gene: TRBV6-5
d_gene: -
j_gene: TRBJ1-1
CDR3aa: CASQGEDWNTEAFF
CDR3nt: TGTGCCAGCCAAGGGGAAGACTGGAACACTGAAGCTTTCTTT

abundance: -
v_gene: TRBV7-2
d_gene: TRBD1
j_gene: TRBJ1-2
CDR3aa: CASSFRTGTYGYTF
CDR3nt: TGTGCCAGCAGCTTCCGGACAGGGACCTATGGCTACACCTTC

abundance: -
v_gene: TRBV4-1
d_gene: -
j_gene: TRBJ1-2
CDR3aa: CASSQPTEGNYGYTF
CDR3nt: TGCGCCAGCAGCCAACCGACGGAGGGAAACTATGGCTACACCTTC

abundance: -
v_gene: TRBV30
d_gene: -
j_gene: TRBJ1-1
CDR3aa: CAWSVLGRTEAFF
CDR3nt: TGTGCCTGGAGTGTACTAGGTCGAACTGAAGCTTTCTTT

abundance: -
v_gene: TRBV6-5
d_gene: -
j_gene: TRBJ2-2
CDR3aa: CASSFLTGELFF
CDR3nt: TGTGCCAGCAGTTTTCTCACCGGGGAGCTGTTTTTT

abundance: -
v_gene: TRBV29-1
d_gene: -
j_gene: TRBJ2-7
CDR3aa: CSAITVGSLSEQYF
CDR3nt: TGCAGCGCCATCACGGTTGGGAGTCTGAGCGAGCAGTACTTC

abundance: -
v_gene: TRBV6-5
d_gene: TRBD1
j_gene: TRBJ2-7
CDR3aa: CASSYSWGQGYEQYF
CDR3nt: TGTGCCAGCAGTTACTCTTGGGGACAGGGGTACGAGCAGTACTTC

abundance: -
v_gene: TRBV29-1
d_gene: TRBD2
j_gene: TRBJ2-7
CDR3aa: CSVEDLTSGRYEQYF
CDR3nt: TGCAGCGTTGAAGACCTGACTAGCGGGAGATACGAGCAGTACTTC